A selection of T cell receptor beta chains follows, all from one sample in a study of T-cell reconstitution after alpha-beta-depleted transplantation in children. TCRdb analysed the PCR reads with MiXCR anew, one entry per CDR3 protein. The sample lists about 240,000 distinct CDR3 sequences, about a quarter occurring once. The input for sequencing was PBMCs, taken before TCRalphabeta/CD19-depleted stem cell transplant. Every receptor here comes from a girl aged 2 to 10 with Fanconi anemia, due to receive a stem cell transplant. CDR3s include the opening cysteine and the closing phenylalanine or tryptophan. A D gene is named only where the DNA matches it firmly. Not all rows give a size; the values are once, few, many and, for expanded clones, a class.

clone_size j_call v_call d_call cdr3_aa cdr3_nt
few TRBJ2-7 TRBV7-2 TRBD2 CASRPQLAAPYEQYF TGTGCCAGCAGACCCCAACTAGCGGCCCCCTACGAGCAGTACTTC
few TRBJ2-5 TRBV29-1 . CSVGSEETQYF TGCAGCGTTGGTTCGGAAGAGACCCAGTACTTC
many TRBJ2-7 TRBV29-1 . CSVIEGIGYEQYF TGCAGCGTTATCGAGGGGATAGGGTACGAGCAGTACTTC
few TRBJ2-7 TRBV7-9 . CASSLAGLEAYEQYF TGTGCCAGCAGCTTAGCTGGGCTTGAGGCCTACGAGCAGTACTTC
. TRBJ2-7 TRBV5-1 TRBD2 CASSSAGAESYEQYF TGCGCCAGCAGCTCAGCGGGGGCTGAAAGCTACGAGCAGTACTTC
many TRBJ2-3 TRBV27 TRBD1 CASIPTGAHADTQYF TGTGCCAGCATCCCGACAGGGGCCCACGCAGATACGCAGTATTTT
. TRBJ2-1 TRBV2 . CASSARVHYNEQFF TGTGCCAGCAGTGCAAGGGTACACTACAATGAGCAGTTCTTC
. TRBJ2-7 TRBV3-1 . CASSQTLLRTYPYEQYF TGTGCCAGCAGCCAAACACTTTTACGGACATATCCCTACGAGCAGTACTTC
many TRBJ2-1 TRBV12-3/TRBV12-4 . CASSLALSSGHEQFF TGTGCCAGCAGTTTAGCGCTATCTTCGGGCCATGAGCAGTTCTTC
. TRBJ1-1 TRBV23-1 . CASSPLGPRITEAFF TGCGCCAGCAGTCCCCTGGGACCCCGAATCACTGAAGCTTTCTTT
medium-sized TRBJ2-5 TRBV5-1 . CASSLEETQYF TGCGCCAGCAGCTTGGAAGAGACCCAGTACTTC
many TRBJ2-7 TRBV6-5 TRBD2 CASSYSPSGYEQYF TGTGCCAGCAGTTACTCGCCTAGCGGCTACGAGCAGTACTTC
few TRBJ1-3 TRBV29-1 . CSVTDTLSGNTIYF TGCAGCGTTACCGACACTCTCTCTGGAAACACCATATATTTT
. TRBJ2-7 TRBV3-1 . CAFCSHDRFYEQYF TGTGCCTTCTGCTCCCACGACAGGTTCTACGAGCAGTACTTC
. TRBJ2-2 TRBV29-1 . CSVDAGFGVLFF TGCAGCGTTGATGCCGGTTTCGGAGTGCTGTTTTTT
few TRBJ2-1 TRBV5-1 . CASSPLTLNNEQFF TGCGCCAGCAGTCCCCTGACTTTAAACAATGAGCAGTTCTTC
many TRBJ2-3 TRBV20-1 TRBD1 CSAPTRTGFADTQYF TGCAGTGCTCCGACGAGGACAGGATTCGCAGATACGCAGTATTTT
many TRBJ2-3 TRBV24-1 . CATSALSGTVNTDTQYF TGTGCCACCAGTGCCCTCAGCGGGACAGTAAACACAGATACGCAGTATTTT
many TRBJ2-7 TRBV10-3 . CAITVEGRGSYEQYF TGTGCCATCACCGTAGAGGGCAGGGGATCCTACGAGCAGTACTTC
many TRBJ2-3 TRBV24-1 TRBD2 CATQHSGSTDTQYF TGTGCCACCCAACATAGCGGGAGCACAGATACGCAGTATTTT
few TRBJ2-3 TRBV7-3 . CASSSTFGTADTQYF TGTGCCAGCAGCTCGACCTTCGGGACTGCAGATACGCAGTATTTT
. TRBJ2-3 TRBV6-1 TRBD2 CASSALAGDSTDTQYF TGTGCCAGCAGTGCCCTAGCGGGAGACTCCACAGATACGCAGTATTTT
few TRBJ2-3 TRBV5-1 . CASSPGATTDTQYF TGCGCCAGCAGCCCGGGAGCGACCACAGATACGCAGTATTTT
many TRBJ2-3 TRBV5-5 TRBD2 CASEQRGGRSATDTQYF TGTGCCAGCGAACAGCGGGGGGGGCGGTCAGCAACAGATACGCAGTATTTT
many TRBJ2-7 TRBV12-3/TRBV12-4 TRBD1 CASSLVGTGTYEQYF TGTGCCAGCAGTTTAGTCGGGACAGGGACCTACGAGCAGTACTTC
. TRBJ2-5 TRBV20-1 TRBD2 CSASGRGGYGETQYF TGCAGTGCTAGCGGGCGGGGGGGCTATGGAGAGACCCAGTACTTC
few TRBJ2-1 TRBV5-1 . CASSFAPAGEQFF TGCGCCAGCAGCTTCGCCCCCGCGGGTGAGCAGTTCTTC
many TRBJ2-7 TRBV6-5 TRBD1 CASSPRDRSSYEQYF TGTGCCAGCAGTCCCCGGGACAGGAGCTCCTACGAGCAGTACTTC